Each of the 28 T cell receptor beta chains below was sequenced from the same sample in a study of technical replicates of blood from a handful of donors listed by TCRdb under 2017. Library prep was done by the immunoSEQ multiplex PCR assay. TCRdb carries this immuneACCESS record with in-frame sequences only. Its versions omit some clonotypes, under half of them owing to an unresolved V gene in the studies checked, with the rest unexplained. The sample table records some 80,000 clones; approximately 97% of these occur just once. The top ten clones comprise about 0.27% of the sample. Sequencing was performed on T cells isolated from PBMCs. These receptors all come from a human donor in good health.

This chain joins TRBV28 and TRBJ2-2; weak D call: TRBD2 (7 bases). Trimming pared 6 bases from V and 3 bases from J, leaving 17 bases between. The CDR3 sequence is 16 residues long. Per the germline V gene, CDR1 is MDHEN and CDR2 is SYDVKM. The CDR3 DNA follows: TGTGCCAGCAGCCTAGCAGGGGCGGGGGACACCGGGGAGCTGTTTTTT. Translating gives CASSLAGAGDTGELFF.

This clone has only one observation. The chain couples TRBV28 to TRBJ2-1, with 14 nucleotides matching TRBD2. The V gene's germline CDR1 is MDHEN and CDR2 SYDVKM. V dropped 6 bases and J dropped 8; count of bases not matched to a gene: 6. The CDR3 is made up of 15 amino acids. CDR3 protein: CASRPGTSGRDEQFF. DNA for the CDR3: TGTGCCAGCAGGCCCGGGACTAGCGGGAGAGATGAGCAGTTCTTC.

This chain connects TRBV28 to TRBJ2-7; D is possibly TRBD1 (6 bases). The V gene's germline CDR1 is MDHEN and CDR2 SYDVKM. With 2 bases removed from V and 2 bases from J, the gap between germline ends came to 7 bases. The CDR3 spans 13 residues. In DNA form, the CDR3 reads TGTGCCAGCAGTTTAGGACAGCCCTACGAGCAGTACTTC. Protein: CASSLGQPYEQYF.

The chain combines TRBV30 with TRBJ2-5; 9 bases agree with TRBD2. Germline-derived CDR1 and CDR2 are GTSNPN and SVGIG (reference sequence). V was pared by 2 bases and J by 5 bases, with 15 bases of the junction left unmatched. The CDR3 is made up of 17 amino acids. CDR3 DNA: TGTGCCTGGAGTCCACGTAGCGGGAGTTCCCCCAGGGAGACCCAGTACTTC. It is translated as CAWSPRSGSSPRETQYF.

The chain combines TRBV25-1 with TRBJ2-5; maybe TRBD1 (6 bases). Germline V lookup: CDR1 MGHDK, CDR2 SYGVNS. The ends were cut back, 2 bases at V and 2 bases at J, with 6 bases in the middle. The CDR3 sequence is 13 residues long. The CDR3 sequence: CASSETGQETQYF. CDR3 coding DNA: TGTGCCAGCAGTGAAACAGGGCAAGAGACCCAGTACTTC.

The CDR3, as DNA: TGTGCCAGCAGTTTACCCCCTGGCGGGAGCTCCTACAATGAGCAGTTCTTC. Protein sequence: CASSLPPGGSSYNEQFF. The chain recombines TRBV28 with TRBJ2-1; the match to TRBD2 covers 7 bases. Germline V gene lookup returns CDR1 MDHEN and CDR2 SYDVKM. The CDR3 contains 17 residues. The V segment lost 2 bases and the J segment 0 bases; nucleotides outside the gene matches: 7.

This chain joins TRBV7-9 and TRBJ2-7; 10 bases align to TRBD2. Germline assignment: CDR1 SEHNR and CDR2 FQNEAQ (reference sequence). J lost 5 bases, V lost 5 bases, and 15 bases had no gene match. CDR3 size: 17 residues. The CDR3 is CASSGPQREGLRHEQYF. The CDR3 DNA is TGTGCCAGCAGCGGTCCCCAGCGGGAGGGCCTCAGGCACGAGCAGTACTTC.

This clone was seen just once. The chain links TRBV19 to TRBJ2-2; possibly TRBD1 for D (6 bases). CDR1 is LNHDA, CDR2 SQIVND, per germline (reference sequence). With 6 bases removed from V and 1 base from J, the gap between germline ends came to 6 bases. CDR3 size: 13 residues. The CDR3 sequence: CASRGGNTGELFF. CDR3 bases: TGTGCCAGTAGAGGGGGGAACACCGGGGAGCTGTTTTTT.

V usage is TRBV4-2 and J usage is TRBJ2-7, with 11 nucleotides matching TRBD2. The CDR3 runs 15 residues. V gave up 4 bases and J gave up 2 bases; unmatched junction bases: 4. CDR1 LGHNA and CDR2 YNFKEQ come from the germline V gene. The chain's CDR3 is CASSLGTSGPYEQYF. CDR3 in DNA: TGTGCCAGCAGCCTCGGGACTAGCGGACCCTACGAGCAGTACTTC.

The table lists this clone with a count of one. The chain uses TRBV10-3 and TRBJ2-5; 7 nucleotides match TRBD1. J was trimmed by 6 bases and V by 6 bases; bases with no gene match: 7. This CDR3 has 13 residues. Per germline, CDR1 ENHRY and CDR2 SYGVKD. Here the CDR3 DNA reads TGTGCCATCAGCATAAGACAGGGTCAGACCCAGTACTTC. This gives the protein CAISIRQGQTQYF.

The gene calls are TRBV5-5 and TRBJ2-1; 10 bases map to TRBD2. This CDR3 is 16 amino acids long. Germline assignment: CDR1 SGHKS and CDR2 YYEKEE (reference sequence). The V gene end was trimmed by 3 bases and the J gene end by 4 bases; junction bases not matched to a gene: 7. CDR3: CASSSEGLAIYNEQFF. CDR3 sequence (DNA): TGTGCCAGCAGCTCGGAGGGACTAGCGATTTACAATGAGCAGTTCTTC. Full variable domain (rest looked up from reference TRBV5-5 and TRBJ2-1): DAGVTQSPTHLIKTRGQQVTLRCSPISGHKSVSWYQQVLGQGPQFIFQYYEKEERGRGNFPDRFSARQFPNYSSELNVNALLLGDSALYLCASSSEGLAIYNEQFFGPGTRLTVL.

The V and J genes are TRBV5-1 and TRBJ1-1, with a weak D call TRBD1 (5 bases). The V and J ends lost 8 bases and 0 bases respectively, with 17 bases between them. The CDR3 sequence is 15 residues long. Germline CDR1 is SGHRS and CDR2 is YFSETQ. Here the CDR3 DNA reads TGCGCCAGTACCCTCCTGGACAATATGAACACTGAAGCTTTCTTT. This encodes CASTLLDNMNTEAFF.

The V gene is TRBV5-1, the J gene TRBJ1-1, with 10 bases aligning to TRBD1. V lost 1 base to trimming and J lost 1 base; unmatched junction nucleotides: 7. The CDR3 sequence is 17 residues long. The V gene's germline CDR1 is SGHRS and CDR2 YFSETQ. CDR3 loop: CASSLTGQGLRNTEAFF. As DNA, the CDR3 is TGCGCCAGCAGCTTGACGGGACAGGGGCTCAGGAACACTGAAGCTTTCTTT.

This clone was seen once. The chain joins TRBV9 to TRBJ2-1; weak D call: TRBD2 (5 bases). Between the trimmed V and J ends, which lost 4 bases and 0 bases, there was a span of 11 bases. CDR1 is SGDLS and CDR2 is YYNGEE in the germline V gene. The CDR3 covers 15 residues. The CDR3 sequence: CASSITGSSYNEQFF. The CDR3 DNA follows: TGTGCCAGCAGCATAACGGGAAGCTCCTACAATGAGCAGTTCTTC.

V and J are TRBV30 and TRBJ1-5; the D gene is possibly TRBD1 (5 bases). Looked up from germline, CDR1 is GTSNPN and CDR2 is SVGIG (reference sequence). The length of the CDR3 is 13 residues. V shed 3 bases and J shed 5 bases, with 11 bases lying between them. The CDR3 region is CAWSQGGDQPQHF. CDR3 sequence (DNA): TGTGCCTGGAGCCAGGGTGGGGATCAGCCCCAGCATTTT.

The V call is TRBV6-5, the J call TRBJ2-7; a weak D match, TRBD2 (6 bases). V dropped 0 bases and J dropped 2 bases, with 8 bases sitting between them. The CDR3 is made up of 14 amino acids. Per the germline V gene, CDR1 is MNHEY and CDR2 is SVGAGI. The CDR3 here is CASSYSWRAYEQYF. The CDR3 coding sequence is TGTGCCAGCAGTTACTCGTGGAGGGCCTACGAGCAGTACTTC.

The chain is built from TRBV7-3 and TRBJ2-3, with 11 nucleotides matching TRBD2. Germline lookup yields CDR1 SGHTA and CDR2 FQGTGA. This CDR3 comprises 15 residues. V shed 5 bases, J shed 2 bases, and the junction held 3 bases outside the gene matches. Written as DNA, the CDR3 is TGTGCCAGCAGCCAGACTAGCGGGGTCACAGATACGCAGTATTTT. Translated: CASSQTSGVTDTQYF.

The gene calls are TRBV5-8 and TRBJ1-5, with D possibly matching TRBD1 (6 bases). CDR3 length equals 14 residues. Trimming took off 1 base at V and 3 bases at J, with 8 bases between the two ends. Germline loops: CDR1 SGHTS, CDR2 YDEGEE. The CDR3 loop is CASSLQGYNQPQHF. As DNA, the CDR3 is TGTGCCAGCAGCTTGCAGGGGTACAATCAGCCCCAGCATTTT.

This clone was seen just once. This chain connects TRBV27 to TRBJ2-2, with a weak D call TRBD1 (5 bases). Germline V gene data show CDR1 as MNHEY and CDR2 as SMNVEV (reference sequence). CDR3 length equals 13 residues. Trimming pared 6 bases from V and 4 bases from J, leaving 9 bases between. As DNA, the CDR3 is TGTGCCAGCAGGGGGCTTACCACCGGGGAGCTGTTTTTT. Protein product: CASRGLTTGELFF.

This chain joins TRBV6-4 and TRBJ1-4; a possible D gene is TRBD1 (6 bases). The CDR3 is 13 residues long. Trimming took 4 bases from V and 8 from J, leaving 11 bases between them. Germline values: CDR1 MRHNA, CDR2 SNTAGT. Written as DNA, the CDR3 is TGTGCCAGCAGTGCACAGGGTGGGGAAAAACTGTTTTTT. It yields the protein CASSAQGGEKLFF.

V and J are TRBV28 and TRBJ2-1; TRBD1 agrees at 8 bases. This CDR3 is 17 amino acids long. Germline loops: CDR1 MDHEN, CDR2 SYDVKM. V dropped 2 bases and J dropped 6; count of bases not matched to a gene: 12. In DNA form, the CDR3 reads TGTGCCAGCAGTTTAAAGTCGTGGACAGGGATACGCAATGAGCAGTTCTTC. Protein: CASSLKSWTGIRNEQFF.

The chain carries TRBV11-2 and TRBJ2-5; D might be TRBD1 (6 bases). V was cut by 2 bases and J by 5 bases, with 15 bases left in between. Germline CDR1 reads SGHAT; CDR2 reads FQNNGV. The CDR3 length is 15 residues. In DNA form, the CDR3 reads TGTGCCAGCAGCTTAAAACCACAGGGTTGGGAGACCCAGTACTTC. This encodes CASSLKPQGWETQYF. The full variable domain, in which reference TRBV11-2 and TRBJ2-5 provide the parts outside the CDR3, is EAGVAQSPRYKIIEKRQSVAFWCNPISGHATLYWYQQILGQGPKLLIQFQNNGVVDDSQLPKDRFSAERLKGVDSTLKIQPAKLEDSAVYLCASSLKPQGWETQYFGPGTRLLVL.

The rearrangement uses TRBV27 and TRBJ1-4; D possibly corresponds to TRBD1 (5 bases). The germline CDR1 and CDR2 sequences are MNHEY and SMNVEV (reference sequence). The CDR3 sequence is 14 residues long. V lost 6 bases and J lost 6, with 14 bases in between. CDR3 amino acids: CASRLGGVDEKLFF. CDR3 nucleotides: TGTGCCAGCAGACTGGGGGGGGTGGATGAAAAACTGTTTTTT. The entire variable domain, with the rest obtained from reference TRBV27 and TRBJ1-4, is as follows: EAQVTQNPRYLITVTGKKLTVTCSQNMNHEYMSWYRQDPGLGLRQIYYSMNVEVTDKGDVPEGYKVSRKEKRNFPLILESPSPNQTSLYFCASRLGGVDEKLFFGSGTQLSVL.

The V gene is TRBV5-1, the J gene TRBJ2-1; TRBD2 aligns across 11 bases. Germline lookup yields CDR1 SGHRS and CDR2 YFSETQ. The CDR3 consists of 14 residues. After removal of 7 bases from V and 7 bases from J, the junction contained 7 bases not matched to a gene. The CDR3 loop is CASSTSGSANEQFF. The DNA for the CDR3 is TGCGCCAGCTCCACTAGCGGGAGTGCAAATGAGCAGTTCTTC.

This chain uses TRBV7-9 with TRBJ2-3; weak D call: TRBD2 (6 bases). CDR3 length: 17 residues. Germline V gene data show CDR1 as SEHNR and CDR2 as FQNEAQ (reference sequence). Trimming pared 4 bases from V and 0 bases from J, leaving 17 bases between. CDR3 residues: CASSSRPSDTSTDTQYF. The CDR3 coding sequence is TGTGCCAGCAGCTCCCGTCCTAGCGACACTAGCACAGATACGCAGTATTTT.

This clone is a singleton in its sample. The chain carries TRBV4-1 and TRBJ2-3, with unresolved D. From germline, CDR1 is MGHRA and CDR2 YSYEKL. V was cut by 1 base and J by 11 bases, with 7 bases left in between. The CDR3 covers 11 residues. The CDR3 DNA is TGCGCCAGCAGCCAAGCGGTACTGCAGTATTTT. Translation: CASSQAVLQYF.

This chain joins TRBV5-1 and TRBJ2-7; TRBD1 matches at 7 bases. The germline V gene encodes CDR1 SGHRS and CDR2 YFSETQ. With 4 bases clipped from V and 4 bases from J, the junction kept 11 bases outside the gene matches. This CDR3 region has 15 residues. In DNA, the CDR3 is TGCGCCAGCAGCGTAAACAGGGGCGTAAGATACGAGCAGTACTTC. This gives the protein CASSVNRGVRYEQYF.

As DNA, the CDR3 is TGTGCCAGCAGCTTGTATCTTGCGGCTAGCACAGATACGCAGTATTTT. This gives the protein CASSLYLAASTDTQYF. V and J are TRBV5-4 and TRBJ2-3; D unclear. Trimming removed 1 base from V and 0 bases from J, with 12 bases in between. Germline CDR1 and CDR2: SGHNT and YYREEE (reference sequence). CDR3 length: 16 amino acids.